This T cell receptor (beta chain) was captured by sequencing in a study of cytomegalovirus exposure and HLA in healthy donors. V lost 5 bases, J lost 3 bases, and 5 bases lay in between. Germline CDR1 reads MDHEN; CDR2 reads SYDVKM. There are 11 residues in the CDR3. About this clone itself: The antigen remains unidentified.

Use of 60 Vbeta and 13 Jbeta primers characterized the PCR. Original processing methods: A later analysis counted about 80 million unique TCR beta chains, around 10 million shared. Generated by immunoSEQ multiplex PCR, the TCRdb table keeps only in-frame clones and is missing some. That table supplies the V and J calls and clone size; D and trimming were determined from the DNA. The sample holds some 150,000 clones, about 84% seen once. Study-wide results and limits: The sole available immune exposure information was CMV serostatus. Accurate prediction of most subjects' HLA-A and HLA-B alleles from TCR beta sequences was reported. Cytomegalovirus association was listed for under 200 TCR beta chains.

The chain combines TRBV28 with TRBJ2-7, with D unresolved. The material sequenced was PBMCs. This TCR came from a male donor in good health and CMV-seronegative. CDR3 nucleotides: TGTGCCAGCAGTCTTCTCTACGAGCAGTACTTC. Amino acids: CASSLLYEQYF.